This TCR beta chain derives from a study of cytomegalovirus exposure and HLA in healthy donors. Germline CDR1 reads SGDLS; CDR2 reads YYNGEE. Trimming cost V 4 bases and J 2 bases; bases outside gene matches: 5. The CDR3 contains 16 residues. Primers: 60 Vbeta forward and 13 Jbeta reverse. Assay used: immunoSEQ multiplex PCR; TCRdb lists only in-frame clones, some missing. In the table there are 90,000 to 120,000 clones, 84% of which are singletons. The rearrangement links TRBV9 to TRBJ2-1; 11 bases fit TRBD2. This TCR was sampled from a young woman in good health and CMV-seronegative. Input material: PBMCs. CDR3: CASSLHSGGAYNEQFF. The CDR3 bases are TGTGCCAGCAGCTTGCATAGCGGGGGGGCCTACAATGAGCAGTTCTTC.